A single sample is the source of the 13 T cell receptor beta chains below, sequenced in a study of blood T cell repertoires in COVID-19. Clones were read by immunoSEQ multiplex PCR, and TCRdb kept only the in-frame ones, dropping some. The repertoire consists of more than 85,000 clones, with roughly 86% occurring once and the leading ten covering roughly 17%. Material for sequencing was peripheral blood. The receptors were gathered from a human donor in a cohort sampled during active COVID-19.

The rearrangement links TRBV6-2 or TRBV6-3 to TRBJ2-7, with D perhaps matching TRBD1 (6 bases). Germline V gene sequence: CDR1 MNHEY, CDR2 SVGEGT. Trimming took 7 bases from V and 2 from J, leaving 12 bases between them. This CDR3 has 13 residues. CDR3 residues: CASTPGHTYEQYF. The CDR3 DNA follows: TGTGCCAGCACCCCGGGACACACCTACGAGCAGTACTTC.

This clone appeared a single time. V usage is TRBV14 and J usage is TRBJ1-3; the D is unclear. The CDR3 has 14 amino acids. The V end lost 4 bases, the J end lost 4 bases, and 11 bases lay between the germline ends. CDR1 and CDR2 from the germline V gene are SGHDN and FVKESK. As DNA, the CDR3 is TGTGCCAGCAGCCCCCAAGCGTTGGGAAACACCATATATTTT. The encoded protein is CASSPQALGNTIYF.

The rearrangement links TRBV18 to TRBJ2-7; 10 bases match TRBD1. Germline CDR1 and CDR2: KGHSH and LQKENI. The CDR3 runs to 15 residues. V shed 4 bases and J 2 bases; nucleotides not matched to a gene: 5. CDR3 nucleotides: TGTGCCAGCTCACGCCAAGGACAGGGGGCCTACGAGCAGTACTTC. Translating gives CASSRQGQGAYEQYF.

This clone was observed a handful of times. The chain is built from TRBV12-2 and TRBJ2-7; the table calls TRBD2, which could not be checked here. TRBV12-2 is shown as a pseudogene. The CDR3 runs 12 residues. The CDR3 nucleotides are TGTGCAAAGTGCAGGACTAGAAACGAGCAGTACTTC. Residues: CAKCRTRNEQYF.

This sequence joins TRBV5-4 and TRBJ2-5, with a tentative D call TRBD2 (6 bases). The CDR3 length is 14 residues. V lost 0 bases and J 4 bases, leaving 10 bases between the germline ends. The germline CDR1 and CDR2 sequences are SGHNT and YYREEE (reference sequence). CDR3 nucleotides: TGTGCCAGCAGCTTGGCAGCCGGGGGAGAGACCCAGTACTTC. Encoded protein: CASSLAAGGETQYF.

The chain links TRBV24-1 to TRBJ2-7; D is perhaps TRBD1 (5 bases). Germline lookup yields CDR1 KGHDR and CDR2 SFDVKD. The V gene lost 3 bases and the J gene lost 9 bases, with 17 bases spanning the gap. The CDR3 runs 14 residues. CDR3 nucleotides: TGTGCCACCAGTGATAGGGGTACAGGAGCCGGGCAGTACTTC. It specifies CATSDRGTGAGQYF.

The V and J genes are TRBV5-1 and TRBJ1-1; 7 positions match TRBD1. V lost 2 bases to trimming and J lost 6 bases; unmatched junction nucleotides: 10. The CDR3 totals 15 residues. The germline V gene encodes CDR1 SGHRS and CDR2 YFSETQ. The DNA of the CDR3 is TGCGCCAGCAGCTTACAGGGGAATCAACCCGCTGAAGCTTTCTTT. This gives the protein CASSLQGNQPAEAFF.

The rearrangement joins TRBV5-1 to TRBJ1-4; TRBD1 agrees at 10 bases. This CDR3 contains 14 residues. Losses at the gene ends were 5 bases for V and 8 bases for J; bases not matched to a gene: 6. The germline gives CDR1 SGHRS, CDR2 YFSETQ. The CDR3 nucleotides are TGCGCCAGCAGGTCCGGGACAGGGGAGGAAAAACTGTTTTTT. Translated: CASRSGTGEEKLFF.

The chain employs TRBV5-6 and TRBJ2-7; 9 bases fit TRBD2. Trimming removed 0 bases from V and 5 bases from J; junction bases left unmatched: 3. The CDR3 covers 14 residues. Germline CDR1 is SGHDT and CDR2 is YYEEEE. CDR3 DNA sequence: TGTGCCAGCAGCTTGGGGCCTAGCGGGGACGAGCAGTACTTC. Protein product: CASSLGPSGDEQYF. The whole variable domain, filled in from reference TRBV5-6 and TRBJ2-7, reads DAGVTQSPTHLIKTRGQQVTLRCSPKSGHDTVSWYQQALGQGPQFIFQYYEEEERQRGNFPDRFSGHQFPNYSSELNVNALLLGDSALYLCASSLGPSGDEQYFGPGTRLTVT.

V usage is TRBV19 and J usage is TRBJ1-2; 10 bases are a match to TRBD1. The CDR3 is 15 amino acids. CDR1 LNHDA and CDR2 SQIVND come from the germline V gene (reference sequence). V lost 2 bases and J lost 6; bases outside the gene matches: 6. The CDR3 protein is CASSIPRGTGDGYTF. The CDR3 nucleotides are TGTGCCAGTAGTATACCGCGGGGGACAGGGGATGGCTACACCTTC.

A single count supports this clone. The gene calls are TRBV28 and TRBJ2-5; 7 bases fit TRBD2. The germline CDR1 and CDR2 sequences are MDHEN and SYDVKM. V was pared by 8 bases and J by 4 bases, with 10 bases of the junction left unmatched. The CDR3 is 14 amino acids. The CDR3 coding sequence is TGTGCCAGCTCCCGGGACCCGGGGGGAGAGACCCAGTACTTC. It specifies CASSRDPGGETQYF. The full variable domain, with the rest looked up from reference TRBV28 and TRBJ2-5, is DVKVTQSSRYLVKRTGEKVFLECVQDMDHENMFWYRQDPGLGLRLIYFSYDVKMKEKGDIPEGYSVSREKKERFSLILESASTNQTSMYLCASSRDPGGETQYFGPGTRLLVL.

V and J are TRBV6-6 and TRBJ2-5; 7 nucleotides line up with TRBD1. Trimming cost V 0 bases and J 4 bases; bases outside gene matches: 5. The CDR3 spans 15 residues. CDR1 is MNHNY, CDR2 SVGAGI, per germline (reference sequence). CDR3 DNA: TGTGCCAGCAGTTACTCAGGGGGCCTTAGAGAGACCCAGTACTTC. Its translation: CASSYSGGLRETQYF.

The V and J genes are TRBV7-9 and TRBJ1-3, with D perhaps matching TRBD1 (5 bases). The germline gives CDR1 SEHNR, CDR2 FQNEAQ (reference sequence). The CDR3 consists of 16 residues. Trimming took off 5 bases at V and 0 bases at J, with 14 bases between the two ends. The CDR3 is CASSPDSYFSGNTIYF. The CDR3 DNA follows: TGTGCCAGCAGCCCCGACAGTTATTTCTCTGGAAACACCATATATTTT.